The rows below give T cell receptor beta chains drawn from one sample of a study of CD8 T cells in ankylosing spondylitis. TCRdb reanalysed the 5' RACE reads using MiXCR and keeps one entry per CDR3 protein. The table has fewer than 350,000 distinct CDR3 sequences, roughly 10% seen once. The sequencing input was blood, either unsorted or a sorted T cell fraction (not recorded which). All receptors come from a female donor with ankylosing spondylitis or in good health (not recorded which). The CDR3 runs from the conserved cysteine through the conserved F or W. The order of the fields is clone size, D gene, V gene, J gene, CDR3 DNA, CDR3 protein. The D gene is left open where the match is weak. Part of the rows lack a size; the others show once, few, many or a class for expanded clones.

clone size: many
D gene: TRBD2
V gene: TRBV20-1
J gene: TRBJ2-7
CDR3 DNA: TGCAGTGCTAGGGCCGAGCGGGGGAGCTCCTACGAGCAGTACTTC
CDR3 protein: CSARAERGSSYEQYF

clone size: few
D gene: -
V gene: TRBV3-1
J gene: TRBJ2-5
CDR3 DNA: TGTGCCAGCAGCCAAGAGTTCGGGGAGCAGTACTTC
CDR3 protein: CASSQEFGEQYF

clone size: many
D gene: TRBD1
V gene: TRBV12-3/TRBV12-4
J gene: TRBJ1-4
CDR3 DNA: TGTGCCAGCGGCCTCGGGACAGGGAATGAAAAACTGTTTTTT
CDR3 protein: CASGLGTGNEKLFF

clone size: -
D gene: -
V gene: TRBV3-1
J gene: TRBJ2-2
CDR3 DNA: TGTGCCAGCAGCCCCTTACAGGCGCCCACCGGGGAGCTGTTTTTT
CDR3 protein: CASSPLQAPTGELFF

clone size: few
D gene: TRBD1
V gene: TRBV6-1
J gene: TRBJ2-7
CDR3 DNA: TGTGCCAGCAGGATATTTAACCAGGGGGCTGGGGAGCAGTACTTC
CDR3 protein: CASRIFNQGAGEQYF

clone size: many
D gene: TRBD1
V gene: TRBV5-1
J gene: TRBJ1-3
CDR3 DNA: TGCGCCAGCAGCCAACACTCAAAACAACACGGGACAGAGGCTGGAAACACCATATATTTT
CDR3 protein: CASSQHSKQHGTEAGNTIYF

clone size: many
D gene: -
V gene: TRBV20-1
J gene: TRBJ1-5
CDR3 DNA: TGCAGTGCTAGATTTAACTCCCGTAATCAGCCCCAGCATTTT
CDR3 protein: CSARFNSRNQPQHF

clone size: -
D gene: -
V gene: TRBV5-1
J gene: TRBJ2-1
CDR3 DNA: TGCGCCAGCAGCTTAGCTGGGGGCGCATCGGATCGGGCCGATTCCCCGTACAATGAGCAGTTCTTC
CDR3 protein: CASSLAGGASDRADSPYNEQFF

clone size: many
D gene: -
V gene: TRBV20-1
J gene: TRBJ1-5
CDR3 DNA: TGCAGTGCTAGACCGTCCCCTCCCATGTTCGACCAGCCCCAGCATTTT
CDR3 protein: CSARPSPPMFDQPQHF

clone size: -
D gene: -
V gene: TRBV5-5
J gene: TRBJ2-1
CDR3 DNA: TGTGCCAGCAGCCCATTTGACCCGAGCTCCTACAATGAGCAGTTCTTC
CDR3 protein: CASSPFDPSSYNEQFF

clone size: many
D gene: -
V gene: TRBV29-1
J gene: TRBJ1-5
CDR3 DNA: TGCAGCGTTGGACCGGGACTGGACCAGCCCCAGCATTTT
CDR3 protein: CSVGPGLDQPQHF

clone size: many
D gene: -
V gene: TRBV12-3/TRBV12-4
J gene: TRBJ2-7
CDR3 DNA: TGTGCCAGCAGTCCACCCCTAGCGCCCTCCTACGAGCAGTACTTC
CDR3 protein: CASSPPLAPSYEQYF

clone size: few
D gene: -
V gene: TRBV15
J gene: TRBJ2-7
CDR3 DNA: TGTGCCACCAGCAGAGGCGGCTCGGAGGTAGGCGAGCAGTACTTC
CDR3 protein: CATSRGGSEVGEQYF

clone size: many
D gene: -
V gene: TRBV20-1
J gene: TRBJ2-5
CDR3 DNA: TGCAGTGCTCCCGGGGGGCCCCATCAAGAGACCCAGTACTTC
CDR3 protein: CSAPGGPHQETQYF

clone size: -
D gene: TRBD1
V gene: TRBV20-1
J gene: TRBJ2-3
CDR3 DNA: TGCAGTGCTGCCGGGACAGGGCCCCGCGCAGATACGCAGTATTTT
CDR3 protein: CSAAGTGPRADTQYF

clone size: many
D gene: TRBD1
V gene: TRBV10-3
J gene: TRBJ1-4
CDR3 DNA: TGTGCCATCGGTCCAGGGGGAGATGAAAAACTGTTTTTT
CDR3 protein: CAIGPGGDEKLFF

clone size: -
D gene: -
V gene: TRBV11-3
J gene: TRBJ2-1
CDR3 DNA: TGTGCCAGCAGCTTAGATGTAAACGGACTTCAGTTCTTC
CDR3 protein: CASSLDVNGLQFF

clone size: -
D gene: -
V gene: TRBV20-1
J gene: TRBJ2-1
CDR3 DNA: TGCAGTGCTAGAGGGGGTAGTGGGAAAAGCTCCTACAATGAGCAGTTCTTC
CDR3 protein: CSARGGSGKSSYNEQFF

clone size: few
D gene: -
V gene: TRBV12-3/TRBV12-4
J gene: TRBJ1-1
CDR3 DNA: TGTGCCAGCAGCTCAGGAGGGGTTTTTGACACTGAAGCTTTCTTT
CDR3 protein: CASSSGGVFDTEAFF

clone size: few
D gene: TRBD2
V gene: TRBV9
J gene: TRBJ2-3
CDR3 DNA: TGTGCCAGCACCACTAGCGGGAGGGCCGCAGATACGCAGTATTTT
CDR3 protein: CASTTSGRAADTQYF

clone size: -
D gene: -
V gene: TRBV20-1
J gene: TRBJ2-3
CDR3 DNA: TGCAGTGCTACCTCCCGGGCCCGTAGCACAGATACGCAGTATTTT
CDR3 protein: CSATSRARSTDTQYF

clone size: -
D gene: TRBD1
V gene: TRBV27
J gene: TRBJ2-6
CDR3 DNA: TGTGCCAGCAGACCTATGGACAGGGCTGGGGCCAACGTCCTGACTTTC
CDR3 protein: CASRPMDRAGANVLTF

clone size: -
D gene: TRBD1
V gene: TRBV6-2/TRBV6-3
J gene: TRBJ2-3
CDR3 DNA: TGTGCCAGCAGTTTAACAGGGGGCAGAGATACGCAGTATTTT
CDR3 protein: CASSLTGGRDTQYF

clone size: -
D gene: -
V gene: TRBV20-1
J gene: TRBJ2-7
CDR3 DNA: TGCAGTGCTAGACCAGGGGACGAGCAGTACTTC
CDR3 protein: CSARPGDEQYF

clone size: once
D gene: -
V gene: TRBV5-5
J gene: TRBJ1-1
CDR3 DNA: TGTGCCAGCAGCATCCCCGGGAGGCTCGTACCTGAAGCTTTCTTT
CDR3 protein: CASSIPGRLVPEAFF

clone size: few
D gene: -
V gene: TRBV24-1
J gene: TRBJ2-7
CDR3 DNA: TGTGCCACCAGCCCAGGAACAGGGTGGGACGAGCAGTACTTC
CDR3 protein: CATSPGTGWDEQYF

clone size: many
D gene: TRBD1
V gene: TRBV7-9
J gene: TRBJ2-2
CDR3 DNA: TGTGCCGGGGACAGAAGAGGGACCGGGGAGCTGTTTTTT
CDR3 protein: CAGDRRGTGELFF

clone size: many
D gene: -
V gene: TRBV7-2
J gene: TRBJ2-1
CDR3 DNA: TGTGCCAGCAGCTCTCCTGGGATGGGGGGCAATGAGCAGTTCTTC
CDR3 protein: CASSSPGMGGNEQFF

clone size: many
D gene: -
V gene: TRBV20-1
J gene: TRBJ2-7
CDR3 DNA: TGCAGTGCTAGCAGATGGGACGGATCCTACGAGCAGTACTTC
CDR3 protein: CSASRWDGSYEQYF

clone size: many
D gene: -
V gene: TRBV7-9
J gene: TRBJ1-4
CDR3 DNA: TGTGCCAGCCGCCACGCAGAGGGGGGTGAAAAACTGTTTTTT
CDR3 protein: CASRHAEGGEKLFF

clone size: many
D gene: TRBD2
V gene: TRBV6-1
J gene: TRBJ2-3
CDR3 DNA: TGTGCCAGCAGTGACGGGGGGGGGACAGATACGCAGTATTTT
CDR3 protein: CASSDGGGTDTQYF

clone size: few
D gene: TRBD2
V gene: TRBV20-1
J gene: TRBJ2-1
CDR3 DNA: TGCAGTGCTAGGGGACCGAGAGAGGGACTAGCGGGAGGGGAGTCCTACAATGAGCAGTTCTTC
CDR3 protein: CSARGPREGLAGGESYNEQFF

clone size: many
D gene: TRBD1
V gene: TRBV5-1
J gene: TRBJ2-1
CDR3 DNA: TGCGCCAGCACCCCTACAGGGGGCTCTTACAATGAGCAGTTCTTC
CDR3 protein: CASTPTGGSYNEQFF

clone size: many
D gene: -
V gene: TRBV10-3
J gene: TRBJ2-3
CDR3 DNA: TGTGCCATCGCCCGGGCTGGGTTAGAGGATACGCAGTATTTT
CDR3 protein: CAIARAGLEDTQYF

clone size: -
D gene: -
V gene: TRBV7-9
J gene: TRBJ1-3
CDR3 DNA: TGTGCCAGCAGCCCCGAAGTGCGAAACACCATATATTTT
CDR3 protein: CASSPEVRNTIYF

clone size: few
D gene: TRBD1
V gene: TRBV7-9
J gene: TRBJ2-7
CDR3 DNA: TGTGCCAGCAGCTTAGTTGGGACAGGACATTACGAGCAGTACTTC
CDR3 protein: CASSLVGTGHYEQYF

clone size: few
D gene: TRBD1
V gene: TRBV5-1
J gene: TRBJ1-2
CDR3 DNA: TGCGCCAGCAGCTTAGATCCATACGAGGACAGGCAAAGAAATGGCTACACCTTC
CDR3 protein: CASSLDPYEDRQRNGYTF

clone size: -
D gene: TRBD1
V gene: TRBV19
J gene: TRBJ1-6
CDR3 DNA: TGTGCCAGTAGGATCGGACAGGGACCGTCACCCCTCCACTTT
CDR3 protein: CASRIGQGPSPLHF

clone size: many
D gene: TRBD1
V gene: TRBV7-2
J gene: TRBJ2-1
CDR3 DNA: TGTGCCAGCAGCTTACAGGGGGCGGGATCCACCTACAATGAGCAGTTCTTC
CDR3 protein: CASSLQGAGSTYNEQFF

clone size: many
D gene: -
V gene: TRBV12-3/TRBV12-4
J gene: TRBJ1-1
CDR3 DNA: TGTGCCAGCAGTTTGATGACCTCCACTGAAGCTTTCTTT
CDR3 protein: CASSLMTSTEAFF

clone size: -
D gene: -
V gene: TRBV4-1
J gene: TRBJ1-1
CDR3 DNA: TGCGCCAGCAGCCAAGAGGGGACGGTGAACACTGAAGCTTTCTTT
CDR3 protein: CASSQEGTVNTEAFF

clone size: few
D gene: -
V gene: TRBV6-5
J gene: TRBJ1-2
CDR3 DNA: TGTGCCAGCAGTTTAGGTACGACAGCAGCTAACTATGGCTACACCTTC
CDR3 protein: CASSLGTTAANYGYTF

clone size: -
D gene: TRBD1
V gene: TRBV3-1
J gene: TRBJ1-5
CDR3 DNA: TGTGCCAGCAGCCAAGAGGGACAGGGGTCCGGGCCCCAGCATTTT
CDR3 protein: CASSQEGQGSGPQHF

clone size: few
D gene: -
V gene: TRBV14
J gene: TRBJ2-3
CDR3 DNA: TGTGCCAGCAGCCGCCCCGGAGTGTTCACAGATACGCAGTATTTT
CDR3 protein: CASSRPGVFTDTQYF